This entry concerns a single TCR beta chain. The antigen is undetermined. The record originates from a study of cytomegalovirus exposure and HLA in healthy donors. The PCR had 60 Vbeta and 13 Jbeta primers. Produced via immunoSEQ multiplex PCR; TCRdb's table is partial and in-frame only. The top ten hold approximately 5% of the sample, which has 100,000 or so clones, over 70% seen once. Everyone who donated was a healthy bone marrow donor. General observations from the study: Rarity characterized most TCR sequences, yet some public TCRs appeared in many donors. Sequencing likely caused a cluster of highly shared sequence variants.

Trimming cost V 5 bases and J 3 bases, with 17 bases left between them. The CDR3 contains 15 residues. Germline V gene sequence: CDR1 SGHTA, CDR2 FQGNSA. The TCR was taken from a woman in her thirties or forties in good health and CMV-seronegative. This chain links TRBV7-2 with TRBJ2-7; D not certain. The sample taken for sequencing was PBMCs. The CDR3 region is CASSLTSYAVYEQYF. The CDR3 region has the DNA TGTGCCAGCAGCCTCACCTCCTACGCCGTCTACGAGCAGTACTTC. The whole variable domain, remainder taken from reference TRBV7-2 and TRBJ2-7, is GAGVSQSPSNKVTEKGKDVELRCDPISGHTALYWYRQSLGQGLEFLIYFQGNSAPDKSGLPSDRFSAERTGGSVSTLTIQRTQQEDSAVYLCASSLTSYAVYEQYFGPGTRLTVT.